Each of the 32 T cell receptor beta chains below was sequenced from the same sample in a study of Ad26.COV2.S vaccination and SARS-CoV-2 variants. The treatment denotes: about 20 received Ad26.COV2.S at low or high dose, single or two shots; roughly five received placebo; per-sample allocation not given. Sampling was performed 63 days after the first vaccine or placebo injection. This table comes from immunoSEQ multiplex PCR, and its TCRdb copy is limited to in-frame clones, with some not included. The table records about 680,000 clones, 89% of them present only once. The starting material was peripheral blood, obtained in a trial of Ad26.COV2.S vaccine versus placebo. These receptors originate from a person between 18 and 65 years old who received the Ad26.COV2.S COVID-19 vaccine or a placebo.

CDR3 in DNA: TGTGCCAGTAGTATTTCGGGGGTCGAAAAACTGTTTTTT. Its protein is CASSISGVEKLFF. The rearrangement uses TRBV19 and TRBJ1-4; TRBD1 might be the D (5 bases). V was clipped by 3 bases and J by 8 bases, with 10 bases between them. This CDR3 region has 13 residues. Germline V CDR1 and CDR2: LNHDA, SQIVND (reference sequence).

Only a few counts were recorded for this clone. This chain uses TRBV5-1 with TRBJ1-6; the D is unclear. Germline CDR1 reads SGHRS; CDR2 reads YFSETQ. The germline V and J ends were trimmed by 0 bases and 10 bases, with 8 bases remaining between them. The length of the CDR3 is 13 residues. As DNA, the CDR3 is TGCGCCAGCAGCTTGGACAGAGGCTCACCCCTCCACTTT. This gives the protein CASSLDRGSPLHF.

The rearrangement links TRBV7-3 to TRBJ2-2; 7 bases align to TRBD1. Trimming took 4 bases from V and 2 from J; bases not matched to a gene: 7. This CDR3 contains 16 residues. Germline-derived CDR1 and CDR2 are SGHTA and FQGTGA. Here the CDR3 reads CASSYSGTANTGELFF. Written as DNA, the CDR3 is TGTGCCAGCAGCTATTCCGGGACAGCTAACACCGGGGAGCTGTTTTTT.

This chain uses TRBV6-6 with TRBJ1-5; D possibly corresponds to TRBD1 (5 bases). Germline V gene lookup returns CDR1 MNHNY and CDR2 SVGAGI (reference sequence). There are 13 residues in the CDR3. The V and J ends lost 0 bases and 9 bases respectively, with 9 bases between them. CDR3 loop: CASSYSTGTPQHF. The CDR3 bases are TGTGCCAGCAGTTACTCGACGGGGACGCCCCAGCATTTT.

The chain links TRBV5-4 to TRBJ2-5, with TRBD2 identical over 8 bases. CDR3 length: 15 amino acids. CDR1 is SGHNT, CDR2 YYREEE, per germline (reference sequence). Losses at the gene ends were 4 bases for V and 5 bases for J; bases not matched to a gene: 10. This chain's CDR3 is CASSDTGLGKETQYF. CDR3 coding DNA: TGTGCCAGCAGCGACACGGGACTAGGGAAGGAGACCCAGTACTTC.

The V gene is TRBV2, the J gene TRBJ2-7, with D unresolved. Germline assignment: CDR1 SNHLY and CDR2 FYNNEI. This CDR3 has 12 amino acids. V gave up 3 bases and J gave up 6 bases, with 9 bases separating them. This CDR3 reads CASSDEPGEQYF. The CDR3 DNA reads TGTGCCAGCAGTGATGAACCGGGCGAGCAGTACTTC.

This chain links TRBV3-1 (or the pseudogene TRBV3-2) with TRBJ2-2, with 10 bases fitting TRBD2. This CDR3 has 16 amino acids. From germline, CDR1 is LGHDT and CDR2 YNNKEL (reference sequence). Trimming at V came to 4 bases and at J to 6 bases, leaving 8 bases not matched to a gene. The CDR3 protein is CASSPGLAGAAGELFF. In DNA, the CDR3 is TGTGCCAGCAGCCCGGGGCTAGCGGGGGCCGCCGGGGAGCTGTTTTTT.

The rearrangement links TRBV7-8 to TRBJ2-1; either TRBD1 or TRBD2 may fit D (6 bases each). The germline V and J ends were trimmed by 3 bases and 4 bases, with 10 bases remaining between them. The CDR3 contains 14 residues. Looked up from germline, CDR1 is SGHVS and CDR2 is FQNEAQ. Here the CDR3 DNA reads TGTGCCAGCAGCTTGGGGGGCGGATACAATGAGCAGTTCTTC. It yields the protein CASSLGGGYNEQFF.

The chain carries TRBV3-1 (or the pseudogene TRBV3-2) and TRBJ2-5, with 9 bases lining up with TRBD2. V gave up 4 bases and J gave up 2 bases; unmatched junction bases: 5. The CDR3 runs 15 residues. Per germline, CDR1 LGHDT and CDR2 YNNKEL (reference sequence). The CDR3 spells CASSLLAGGQETQYF. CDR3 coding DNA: TGTGCCAGCAGCCTCCTCGCGGGAGGGCAAGAGACCCAGTACTTC.

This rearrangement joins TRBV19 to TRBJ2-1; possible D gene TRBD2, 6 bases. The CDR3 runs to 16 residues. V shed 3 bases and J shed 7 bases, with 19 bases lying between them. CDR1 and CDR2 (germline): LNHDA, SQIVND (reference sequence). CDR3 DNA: TGTGCCAGTAGTATTGGAAAGGGACTCCTAGAGAATGAGCAGTTCTTC. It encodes CASSIGKGLLENEQFF.

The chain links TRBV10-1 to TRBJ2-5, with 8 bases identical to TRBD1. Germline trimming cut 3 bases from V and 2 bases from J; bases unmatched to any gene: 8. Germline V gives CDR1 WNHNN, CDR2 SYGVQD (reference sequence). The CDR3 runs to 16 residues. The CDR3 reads CASSDFPQGAQETQYF. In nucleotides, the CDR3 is TGCGCCAGCAGTGATTTCCCGCAGGGGGCTCAAGAGACCCAGTACTTC.

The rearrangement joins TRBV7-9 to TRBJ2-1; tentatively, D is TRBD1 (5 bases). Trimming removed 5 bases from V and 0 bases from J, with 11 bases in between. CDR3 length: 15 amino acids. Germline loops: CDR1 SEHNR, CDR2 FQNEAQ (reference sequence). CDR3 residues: CASSVDSSSYNEQFF. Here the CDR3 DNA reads TGTGCCAGCAGCGTCGACAGTTCCTCCTACAATGAGCAGTTCTTC.

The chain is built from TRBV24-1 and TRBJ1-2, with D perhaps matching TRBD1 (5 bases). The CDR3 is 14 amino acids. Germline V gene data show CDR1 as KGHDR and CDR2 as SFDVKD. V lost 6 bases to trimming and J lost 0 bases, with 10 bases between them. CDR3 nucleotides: TGTGCCACCAGTAGAGGGGCTCCTAACTATGGCTACACCTTC. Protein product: CATSRGAPNYGYTF.

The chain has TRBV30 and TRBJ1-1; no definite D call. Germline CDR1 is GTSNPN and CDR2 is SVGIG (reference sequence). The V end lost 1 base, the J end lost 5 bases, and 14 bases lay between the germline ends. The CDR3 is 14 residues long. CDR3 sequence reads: CAWSGRISGTEAFF. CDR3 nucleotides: TGTGCCTGGAGTGGAAGAATCTCCGGGACTGAAGCTTTCTTT.

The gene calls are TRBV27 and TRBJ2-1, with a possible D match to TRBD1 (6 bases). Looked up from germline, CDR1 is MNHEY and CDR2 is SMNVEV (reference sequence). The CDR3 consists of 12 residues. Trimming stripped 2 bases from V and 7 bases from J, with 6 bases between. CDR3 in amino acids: CASSLQGNEQFF. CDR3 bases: TGTGCCAGCAGTTTACAGGGGAATGAGCAGTTCTTC.

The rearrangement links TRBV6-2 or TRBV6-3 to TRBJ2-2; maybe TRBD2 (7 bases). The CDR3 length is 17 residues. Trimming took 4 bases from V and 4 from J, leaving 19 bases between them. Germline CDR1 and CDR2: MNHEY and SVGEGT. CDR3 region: CASSSFKAGAPTGELFF. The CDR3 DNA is TGTGCCAGCAGTTCTTTCAAGGCGGGGGCCCCCACCGGGGAGCTGTTTTTT.

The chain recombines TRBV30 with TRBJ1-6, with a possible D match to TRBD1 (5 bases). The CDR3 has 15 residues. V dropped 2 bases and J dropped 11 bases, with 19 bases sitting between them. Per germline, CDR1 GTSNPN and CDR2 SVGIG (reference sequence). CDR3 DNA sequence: TGTGCCTGGAGTACCACACAGGCTGGTTATCCACCCCTCCACTTT. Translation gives CAWSTTQAGYPPLHF.

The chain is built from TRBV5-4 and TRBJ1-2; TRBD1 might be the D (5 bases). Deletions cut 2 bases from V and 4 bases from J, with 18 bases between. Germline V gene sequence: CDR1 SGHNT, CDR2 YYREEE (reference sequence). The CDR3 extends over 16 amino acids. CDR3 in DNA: TGTGCCAGCAGCTTCGGGAAGAGGGGTCCCTCCTATGGCTACACCTTC. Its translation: CASSFGKRGPSYGYTF.

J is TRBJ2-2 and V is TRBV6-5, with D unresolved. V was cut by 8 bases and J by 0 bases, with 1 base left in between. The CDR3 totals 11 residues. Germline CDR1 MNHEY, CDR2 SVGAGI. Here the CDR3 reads CASANTGELFF. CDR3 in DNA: TGTGCCAGCGCGAACACCGGGGAGCTGTTTTTT.

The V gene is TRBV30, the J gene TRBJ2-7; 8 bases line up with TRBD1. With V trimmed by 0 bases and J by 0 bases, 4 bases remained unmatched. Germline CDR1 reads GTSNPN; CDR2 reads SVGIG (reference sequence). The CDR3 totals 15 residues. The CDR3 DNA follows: TGTGCCTGGAGTGTAGCCAGGGGGCGCTCCTACGAGCAGTACTTC. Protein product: CAWSVARGRSYEQYF. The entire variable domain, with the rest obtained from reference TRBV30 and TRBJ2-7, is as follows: SQTIHQWPATLVQPVGSPLSLECTVEGTSNPNLYWYRQAAGRGLQLLFYSVGIGQISSEVPQNLSASRPQDRQFILSSKKLLLSDSGFYLCAWSVARGRSYEQYFGPGTRLTVT.

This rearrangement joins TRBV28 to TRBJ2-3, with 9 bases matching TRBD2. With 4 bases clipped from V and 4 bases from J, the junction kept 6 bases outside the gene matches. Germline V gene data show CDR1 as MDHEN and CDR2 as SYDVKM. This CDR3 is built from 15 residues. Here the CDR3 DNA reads TGTGCCAGCAGTTCCCTAGCGGGGTACTCAGATACGCAGTATTTT. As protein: CASSSLAGYSDTQYF.

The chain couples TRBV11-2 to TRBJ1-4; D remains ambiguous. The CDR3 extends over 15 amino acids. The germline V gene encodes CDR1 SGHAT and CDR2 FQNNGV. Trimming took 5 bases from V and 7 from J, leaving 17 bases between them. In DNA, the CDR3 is TGTGCCAGCAGCCCCCCCGACTCCGATGGTGAAAAACTGTTTTTT. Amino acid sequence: CASSPPDSDGEKLFF. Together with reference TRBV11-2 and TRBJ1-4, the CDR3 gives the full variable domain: EAGVAQSPRYKIIEKRQSVAFWCNPISGHATLYWYQQILGQGPKLLIQFQNNGVVDDSQLPKDRFSAERLKGVDSTLKIQPAKLEDSAVYLCASSPPDSDGEKLFFGSGTQLSVL.

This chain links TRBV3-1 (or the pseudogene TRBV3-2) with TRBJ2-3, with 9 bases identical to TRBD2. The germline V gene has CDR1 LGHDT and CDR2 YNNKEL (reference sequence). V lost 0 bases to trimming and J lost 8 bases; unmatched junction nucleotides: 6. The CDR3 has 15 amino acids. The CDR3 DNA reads TGTGCCAGCAGCCAAGAAACTAGCGGGCCCGTTACGCAGTATTTT. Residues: CASSQETSGPVTQYF.

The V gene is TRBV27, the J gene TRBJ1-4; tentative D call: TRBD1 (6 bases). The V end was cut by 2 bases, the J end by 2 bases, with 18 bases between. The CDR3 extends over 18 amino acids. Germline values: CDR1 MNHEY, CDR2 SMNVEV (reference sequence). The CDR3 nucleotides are TGTGCCAGCAGTTTACGCCCGTGGCAGGGGTTTACTAATGAAAAACTGTTTTTT. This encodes CASSLRPWQGFTNEKLFF.

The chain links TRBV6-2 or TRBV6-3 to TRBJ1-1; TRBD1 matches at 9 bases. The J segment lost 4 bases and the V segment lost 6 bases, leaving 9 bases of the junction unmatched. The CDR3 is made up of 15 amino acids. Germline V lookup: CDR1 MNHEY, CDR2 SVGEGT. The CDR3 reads CASSNEQGAPTEAFF. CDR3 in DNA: TGTGCCAGCAGCAACGAACAGGGGGCCCCCACTGAAGCTTTCTTT.

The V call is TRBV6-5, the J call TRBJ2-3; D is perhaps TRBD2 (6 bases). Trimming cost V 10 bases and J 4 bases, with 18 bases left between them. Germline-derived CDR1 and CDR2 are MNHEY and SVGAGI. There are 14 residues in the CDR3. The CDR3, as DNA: TGTGCCACCAGGAGGCGGGGCCGCGCAGATACGCAGTATTTT. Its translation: CATRRRGRADTQYF.

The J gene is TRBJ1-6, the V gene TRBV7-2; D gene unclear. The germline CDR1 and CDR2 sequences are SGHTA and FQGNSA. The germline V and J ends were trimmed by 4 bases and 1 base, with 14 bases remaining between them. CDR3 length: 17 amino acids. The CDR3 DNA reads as TGTGCCAGCAGCTCCTCCAGAGCCTTATCCTATAATTCACCCCTCCACTTT. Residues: CASSSSRALSYNSPLHF.

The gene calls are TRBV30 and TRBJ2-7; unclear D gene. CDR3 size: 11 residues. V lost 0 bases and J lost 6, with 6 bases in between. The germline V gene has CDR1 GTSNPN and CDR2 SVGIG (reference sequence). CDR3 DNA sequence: TGTGCCTGGAGTGTAAGTGCCGAGCAGTACTTC. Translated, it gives CAWSVSAEQYF. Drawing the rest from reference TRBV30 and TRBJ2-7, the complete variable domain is SQTIHQWPATLVQPVGSPLSLECTVEGTSNPNLYWYRQAAGRGLQLLFYSVGIGQISSEVPQNLSASRPQDRQFILSSKKLLLSDSGFYLCAWSVSAEQYFGPGTRLTVT.

CDR3 region: CASSLGAGQDQPQHF. CDR3 bases: TGCGCCAGCAGCTTGGGGGCCGGACAAGATCAGCCCCAGCATTTT. The chain carries TRBV5-1 and TRBJ1-5; a weak D match, TRBD1 (5 bases). With 0 bases removed from V and 5 bases from J, the gap between germline ends came to 12 bases. CDR1 is SGHRS and CDR2 is YFSETQ in the germline V gene. The CDR3 spans 15 residues.

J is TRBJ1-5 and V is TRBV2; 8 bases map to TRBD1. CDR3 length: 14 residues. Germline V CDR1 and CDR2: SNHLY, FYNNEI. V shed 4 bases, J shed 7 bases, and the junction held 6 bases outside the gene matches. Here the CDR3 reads CASSATGGRQPQHF. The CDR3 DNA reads TGTGCCAGCAGTGCAACAGGGGGACGGCAGCCCCAGCATTTT.

In DNA form, the CDR3 reads TGTGCCAGCAACCAACTAGCGGGATGGACAGATACGCAGTATTTT. Translating it yields CASNQLAGWTDTQYF. The rearrangement joins TRBV7-9 to TRBJ2-3; 10 bases are a match to TRBD2. Germline CDR1 reads SEHNR; CDR2 reads FQNEAQ (reference sequence). V was clipped by 7 bases and J by 3 bases; unmatched bases: 7. This CDR3 comprises 15 residues. Filled out from reference TRBV7-9 and TRBJ2-3, the complete variable domain reads DTGVSQNPRHKITKRGQNVTFRCDPISEHNRLYWYRQTLGQGPEFLTYFQNEAQLEKSRLLSDRFSAERPKGSFSTLEIQRTEQGDSAMYLCASNQLAGWTDTQYFGPGTRLTVL.

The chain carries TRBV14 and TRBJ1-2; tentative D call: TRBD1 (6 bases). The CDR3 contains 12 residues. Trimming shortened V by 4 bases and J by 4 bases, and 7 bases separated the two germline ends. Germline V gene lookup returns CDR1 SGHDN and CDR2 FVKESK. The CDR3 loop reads CASSPDSYGYTF. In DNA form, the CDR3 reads TGTGCCAGCAGCCCGGACAGCTATGGCTACACCTTC.